The 29 T cell receptor beta chains below come from one sample, sequenced in a study of T cell responses to AZD1222 COVID-19 vaccine. Some clones are missing from TCRdb's copy, which holds only in-frame ones; the method was immunoSEQ multiplex PCR. The table includes about 160,000 clones, around nine tenths detected once. Source: peripheral blood, taken 28 days after the second AZD1222 dose. The receptor source for this set is an adult who received the AZD1222 COVID-19 vaccine.

V is TRBV7-8 and J is TRBJ2-5, with D possibly being TRBD2 (5 bases). The germline V gene encodes CDR1 SGHVS and CDR2 FQNEAQ. CDR3 length: 13 amino acids. V was pared by 3 bases and J by 5 bases, with 10 bases between. CDR3 in DNA: TGTGCCAGCAGCTTGGGCCGAGGGGAGACCCAGTACTTC. Amino acid sequence: CASSLGRGETQYF.

This chain joins TRBV19 and TRBJ1-6; 10 nucleotides line up with TRBD1. CDR3 length equals 15 residues. Per germline, CDR1 LNHDA and CDR2 SQIVND (reference sequence). V lost 4 bases to trimming and J lost 12 bases; unmatched junction nucleotides: 9. The CDR3 spells CASSTGTGAGRPLHF. The CDR3 bases are TGTGCCAGTAGTACTGGGACAGGGGCCGGGAGACCCCTCCACTTT. The variable domain in full, with the rest retrieved from reference TRBV19 and TRBJ1-6, is DGGITQSPKYLFRKEGQNVTLSCEQNLNHDAMYWYRQDPGQGLRLIYYSQIVNDFQKGDIAEGYSVSREKKESFPLTVTSAQKNPTAFYLCASSTGTGAGRPLHFGNGTRLTVT.

In DNA form, the CDR3 reads TGTGCCAGCAGCAAAGTTCGAGGGTGCGGCACTGAAGCTTTCTTT. Amino acids: CASSKVRGCGTEAFF. The V call is TRBV21-1, the J call TRBJ1-1. TRBV21-1 is annotated as a pseudogene. The CDR3 consists of 15 residues.

The CDR3 DNA reads TGTGCCAGCTCACCACCTGGGGGATTGGAGACCCAGTACTTC. It codes for CASSPPGGLETQYF. The chain couples TRBV18 to TRBJ2-5; either TRBD1 or TRBD2 may fit D (5 bases each). The V gene's germline CDR1 is KGHSH and CDR2 LQKENI. The CDR3 consists of 14 residues. The V gene lost 0 bases and the J gene lost 5 bases, with 10 bases spanning the gap.

The J gene is TRBJ1-1, the V gene TRBV19; D might be TRBD1 (5 bases). Germline CDR1 reads LNHDA; CDR2 reads SQIVND (reference sequence). V lost 3 bases, J lost 4 bases, and 12 bases lay in between. The CDR3 runs to 14 residues. CDR3 protein: CASSIWGPITEAFF. For the CDR3, the DNA is TGTGCCAGTAGTATCTGGGGCCCAATCACTGAAGCTTTCTTT.

The chain joins TRBV9 to TRBJ2-5; 8 positions match TRBD2. J lost 0 bases, V lost 3 bases, and 1 base had no gene match. Germline CDR1 reads SGDLS; CDR2 reads YYNGEE. There are 14 residues in the CDR3. This CDR3 is CASSERGYQETQYF. The CDR3, as DNA: TGTGCCAGCAGCGAGCGGGGGTACCAAGAGACCCAGTACTTC.

The chain has TRBV7-3 and TRBJ1-2, with a weak D call TRBD1 (5 bases). The germline V gene has CDR1 SGHTA and CDR2 FQGTGA. V dropped 2 bases and J dropped 4 bases, with 8 bases sitting between them. The CDR3 contains 13 residues. The CDR3 sequence: CASSLGGGYGYTF. The CDR3 DNA sequence: TGTGCCAGCAGCTTAGGGGGTGGCTATGGCTACACCTTC.

This chain links TRBV5-6 with TRBJ2-5; 7 nucleotides line up with TRBD1. V gave up 4 bases and J gave up 4 bases; unmatched junction bases: 7. Germline CDR1 SGHDT, CDR2 YYEEEE. This CDR3 is 14 amino acids long. The chain's CDR3 is CASSPRQGLETQYF. The CDR3 DNA sequence: TGTGCCAGCAGCCCGAGACAGGGATTAGAGACCCAGTACTTC.

The chain couples TRBV3-1 (or the pseudogene TRBV3-2) to TRBJ2-7; 12 nucleotides agree with TRBD1. The CDR3 has 15 residues. Losses at the gene ends were 4 bases for V and 6 bases for J; bases not matched to a gene: 7. In germline, CDR1 is LGHDT, CDR2 YNNKEL (reference sequence). CDR3 sequence (DNA): TGTGCCAGCAGCCCCCCGGGACAGGGGGCGTCCGAGCAGTACTTC. Translated, it gives CASSPPGQGASEQYF.

This chain's CDR3 is CATSDHSANNGGELFF. The CDR3 DNA is TGTGCCACCAGTGATCACTCGGCGAATAACGGCGGGGAGCTGTTTTTT. The chain employs TRBV24-1 and TRBJ2-2; D is uncertain. The CDR3 consists of 16 residues. The germline V gene encodes CDR1 KGHDR and CDR2 SFDVKD. Trimming shortened V by 3 bases and J by 7 bases, and 17 bases separated the two germline ends.

This chain uses TRBV12-3 or TRBV12-4 with TRBJ1-2, with TRBD1 matching 10 bases. Trimming cost V 6 bases and J 7 bases; bases outside gene matches: 5. The CDR3 consists of 13 residues. Written as DNA, the CDR3 is TGTGCCAGCAGCCGGGACAGGGGAGGTGGCTACACCTTC. It encodes CASSRDRGGGYTF.

J is TRBJ1-2 and V is TRBV6-6; possibly TRBD1 for D (6 bases). Germline values: CDR1 MNHNY, CDR2 SVGAGI (reference sequence). Trimming stripped 8 bases from V and 0 bases from J, with 19 bases between. The CDR3 consists of 16 residues. The CDR3 DNA is TGTGCCAGCGCTCGAGGACAGCGGGCTGCTAACTATGGCTACACCTTC. The encoded protein is CASARGQRAANYGYTF.

This clone was observed a few times. The chain has TRBV25-1 and TRBJ2-7; 7 bases map to TRBD1. V trimming: 5 bases; J trimming: 3 bases; junction bases outside the gene matches: 7. The germline V gene encodes CDR1 MGHDK and CDR2 SYGVNS. This CDR3 spans 14 amino acids. The CDR3 DNA sequence: TGTGCCAGCAGTACCGACAGGGTCCTCTACGAGCAGTACTTC. It codes for CASSTDRVLYEQYF.

This clone was seen once. The CDR3 coding sequence is TGTGCCAGCAGGTCCCCTAGCGGGGGTAATTACGAGCAGTACTTC. Its protein is CASRSPSGGNYEQYF. This chain joins TRBV7-2 and TRBJ2-7; 10 nucleotides align to TRBD2. J was trimmed by 4 bases and V by 6 bases; bases with no gene match: 9. Germline V gene lookup returns CDR1 SGHTA and CDR2 FQGNSA. The CDR3 consists of 15 residues.

The sample holds one count of this clone. This sequence joins TRBV30 and TRBJ2-2; a possible D gene is TRBD2 (5 bases). Germline CDR1 reads GTSNPN; CDR2 reads SVGIG (reference sequence). CDR3 length: 13 amino acids. Here the CDR3 reads CAGSLQSSGELFF. In DNA form, the CDR3 reads TGTGCAGGGAGTCTACAGTCCAGCGGGGAGCTGTTTTTT.

This clone was counted a single time. The chain combines TRBV6-2 or TRBV6-3 with TRBJ2-7, with 7 positions matching TRBD2. CDR3 length: 15 amino acids. V shed 6 bases, J shed 3 bases, and the junction held 11 bases outside the gene matches. Germline values: CDR1 MNHEY, CDR2 SVGEGT. CDR3 sequence reads: CASSHDPGGNYEQYF. In nucleotides, the CDR3 is TGTGCCAGCAGCCATGACCCGGGAGGTAACTACGAGCAGTACTTC.

This sequence joins TRBV2 and TRBJ1-6; the D is unclear. CDR3 length equals 15 residues. Trimming cost V 3 bases and J 7 bases, with 13 bases left between them. Looked up from germline, CDR1 is SNHLY and CDR2 is FYNNEI. The CDR3 here is CASSEAGLANSPLHF. For the CDR3, the DNA is TGTGCCAGCAGTGAGGCCGGGCTTGCCAATTCACCCCTCCACTTT.

The chain links TRBV21-1 to TRBJ1-2; TRBD1, the D gene given by the table, was not confirmed from the DNA. TRBV21-1 is assigned pseudogene status. The length of the CDR3 is 16 residues. The CDR3 DNA reads TGTGCCAGCAGCGCCGTGACAGGGGGCCGGGGTCGTGGCTACACCTTC. Its protein product is CASSAVTGGRGRGYTF.

The chain joins TRBV5-6 to TRBJ2-5; 11 nucleotides agree with TRBD2. The CDR3 runs to 14 residues. V was pared by 4 bases and J by 4 bases, with 3 bases of the junction left unmatched. CDR1 and CDR2 from the germline V gene are SGHDT and YYEEEE. The CDR3 protein is CASSLTSGGETQYF. CDR3 nucleotide sequence: TGTGCCAGCAGCCTAACTAGCGGGGGAGAGACCCAGTACTTC.

The count of this clone is one. V usage is TRBV5-4 and J usage is TRBJ2-3; 8 nucleotides align to TRBD2. The junction had 4 bases not matched to a gene; V was cut back by 2 bases and J by 2 bases. The CDR3 is 15 amino acids. Per germline, CDR1 SGHNT and CDR2 YYREEE (reference sequence). The CDR3 coding sequence is TGTGCCAGCAGCTTTAAGCGGGAGAACACAGATACGCAGTATTTT. Translated: CASSFKRENTDTQYF.

This clone came up many times. J is TRBJ1-1 and V is TRBV2; 8 bases align to TRBD1. Trimming took 9 bases from V and 10 from J; bases not matched to a gene: 4. From germline, CDR1 is SNHLY and CDR2 FYNNEI. There are 10 residues in the CDR3. In DNA, the CDR3 is TGTGCCAGTGAACAGGGGGGAGCTTTCTTT. It encodes CASEQGGAFF.

The chain joins TRBV12-3 or TRBV12-4 to TRBJ1-1, with D tentatively TRBD1 (6 bases). The length of the CDR3 is 13 residues. V lost 5 bases and J 11 bases, leaving 18 bases between the germline ends. DNA for the CDR3: TGTGCCAGCAGTCTACAGGGAGGAGGGCTGGCTTTCTTT. This gives the protein CASSLQGGGLAFF.

This chain joins TRBV11-2 and TRBJ2-3; 10 bases match TRBD2. The ends lost 3 bases at V and 1 base at J; junction bases unmatched: 4. CDR1 SGHAT and CDR2 FQNNGV come from the germline V gene. This CDR3 spans 16 amino acids. The CDR3 coding sequence is TGTGCCAGCAGCTTTTTAAGCGGGGGGGGCACAGATACGCAGTATTTT. It codes for CASSFLSGGGTDTQYF.

The V and J genes are TRBV5-6 and TRBJ2-2; D is perhaps TRBD2 (6 bases). CDR1 and CDR2 from the germline V gene are SGHDT and YYEEEE. V dropped 2 bases and J dropped 9 bases, with 11 bases sitting between them. The CDR3 consists of 13 residues. CDR3 protein: CASSFSGSRELFF. CDR3 in DNA: TGTGCCAGCAGCTTTAGCGGTTCACGGGAGCTGTTTTTT.

The J gene is TRBJ1-1, the V gene TRBV7-9, with unresolved D. Germline CDR1 SEHNR, CDR2 FQNEAQ (reference sequence). Trimming removed 5 bases at V and 7 bases at J, with 11 bases between. The CDR3 has 12 amino acids. Written as DNA, the CDR3 is TGTGCCAGCAGCCCTCCCTCTAATGAAGCTTTCTTT. Amino acids: CASSPPSNEAFF.

The chain carries TRBV19 and TRBJ2-5; D perhaps matches TRBD1 (5 bases). V dropped 3 bases and J dropped 5 bases, with 13 bases sitting between them. Per germline, CDR1 LNHDA and CDR2 SQIVND (reference sequence). The CDR3 is 14 amino acids. CDR3 protein: CASSIIGADETQYF. The CDR3, as DNA: TGTGCCAGTAGTATTATTGGGGCGGACGAGACCCAGTACTTC.

The rearrangement joins TRBV4-1 to TRBJ2-3; the match to TRBD2 covers 11 bases. The ends lost 1 base at V and 5 bases at J; junction bases unmatched: 8. CDR1 is MGHRA, CDR2 YSYEKL, per germline. This CDR3 is built from 17 residues. CDR3 nucleotide sequence: TGCGCCAGCAGCCAAGGCGGGACTAGCGGAGGGGGAGATACGCAGTATTTT. As protein: CASSQGGTSGGGDTQYF.

CDR3 DNA: TGTGCCATCAGTGAATCTAGCGGGGGATACACCGGGGAGCTGTTTTTT. Its protein product is CAISESSGGYTGELFF. This chain joins TRBV10-3 and TRBJ2-2; 10 bases fit TRBD2. The CDR3 loop spans 16 amino acids. V lost 3 bases to trimming and J lost 3 bases; unmatched junction nucleotides: 4. Germline V lookup: CDR1 ENHRY, CDR2 SYGVKD.

The chain has TRBV18 and TRBJ1-1; TRBD1 might be the D (5 bases). CDR1 and CDR2 (germline): KGHSH, LQKENI. The V end lost 7 bases, the J end lost 11 bases, and 17 bases lay between the germline ends. The CDR3 spans 12 residues. The CDR3: CASFADGGTAFF. The CDR3 DNA sequence: TGTGCCAGCTTTGCAGATGGAGGGACGGCTTTCTTT.